Below are 19 T cell receptor beta chains sequenced from a single sample in a study of T cell responses to AZD1222 COVID-19 vaccine. Assay: immunoSEQ multiplex PCR; the TCRdb copy retains only in-frame clones and omits some. This table holds about 140,000 clones, about 89% found once. This specimen was peripheral blood, taken on day 0 of AZD1222 vaccination. All receptors derive from an adult in good health.

V gene TRBV7-6 combines with J gene TRBJ1-5; no firm D call. The length of the CDR3 is 15 residues. Trimming cost V 5 bases and J 3 bases, with 14 bases left between them. CDR1 and CDR2 (germline): SGHVS, FNYEAQ. The CDR3 sequence is CASSPTRSSNQPQHF. The DNA of the CDR3 is TGTGCCAGCAGCCCTACGCGCTCCTCCAATCAGCCCCAGCATTTT.

CDR3: CASSLGQGGQYF. The CDR3 region has the DNA TGTGCCAGCAGCCTCGGACAGGGAGGGCAGTACTTC. The chain carries TRBV5-6 and TRBJ2-7; 8 nucleotides align to TRBD1. This CDR3 region has 12 residues. V was pared by 4 bases and J by 9 bases, with 6 bases of the junction left unmatched. Germline CDR1 and CDR2: SGHDT and YYEEEE.

The chain joins TRBV7-2 to TRBJ2-7; D is unresolved. The germline V gene encodes CDR1 SGHTA and CDR2 FQGNSA. Trimming removed 1 base at V and 2 bases at J, with 12 bases between. The CDR3 has 15 amino acids. This CDR3 reads CASSLDLGMPYEQYF. The DNA of the CDR3 is TGTGCCAGCAGCTTAGATCTGGGGATGCCCTACGAGCAGTACTTC.

The chain employs TRBV12-3 or TRBV12-4 and TRBJ2-7, with D unclear. This CDR3 has 13 amino acids. The V end lost 5 bases, the J end lost 3 bases, and 11 bases lay between the germline ends. In DNA form, the CDR3 reads TGTGCCAGCAGTCCCCGGATGGTCTACGAGCAGTACTTC. Translating it yields CASSPRMVYEQYF.

V and J are TRBV5-1 and TRBJ1-2; 9 bases align to TRBD1. Trimming at V came to 2 bases and at J to 1 base, leaving 3 bases not matched to a gene. CDR3 size: 15 residues. CDR1 SGHRS and CDR2 YFSETQ come from the germline V gene. CDR3 in amino acids: CASSFRDRVNYGYTF. For the CDR3, the DNA is TGCGCCAGCAGCTTTCGGGACAGGGTTAACTATGGCTACACCTTC. Full variable domain (outside the CDR3, taken from reference TRBV5-1 and TRBJ1-2): KAGVTQTPRYLIKTRGQQVTLSCSPISGHRSVSWYQQTPGQGLQFLFEYFSETQRNKGNFPGRFSGRQFSNSRSEMNVSTLELGDSALYLCASSFRDRVNYGYTFGSGTRLTVV.

V and J are TRBV7-6 and TRBJ1-2, with D unclear. Germline values: CDR1 SGHVS, CDR2 FNYEAQ. With 5 bases removed from V and 6 bases from J, the gap between germline ends came to 7 bases. CDR3 length: 11 amino acids. The CDR3 region is CASSQSHGYTF. DNA for the CDR3: TGTGCCAGCAGCCAGTCGCATGGCTACACCTTC.

The rearrangement uses TRBV7-8 and TRBJ2-1; weak D call: TRBD2 (5 bases). The CDR3 is 13 residues long. With 4 bases removed from V and 6 bases from J, the gap between germline ends came to 10 bases. The V gene's germline CDR1 is SGHVS and CDR2 FQNEAQ. CDR3 nucleotides: TGTGCCAGCAGCTATGGCCGGGGCAATGAGCAGTTCTTC. It encodes CASSYGRGNEQFF. Full variable domain (missing parts from reference TRBV7-8 and TRBJ2-1): GAGVSQSPRYKVAKRGQDVALRCDPISGHVSLFWYQQALGQGPEFLTYFQNEAQLDKSGLPSDRFFAERPEGSVSTLKIQRTQQEDSAVYLCASSYGRGNEQFFGPGTRLTVL.

The chain carries TRBV14 and TRBJ1-6, with D possibly being TRBD1 (5 bases). Germline values: CDR1 SGHDN, CDR2 FVKESK. The ends were cut back, 1 base at V and 7 bases at J, with 14 bases in the middle. CDR3 size: 16 residues. CDR3 amino acids: CASSQVGGWSNSPLHF. Here the CDR3 DNA reads TGTGCCAGCAGCCAAGTTGGGGGATGGAGCAATTCACCCCTCCACTTT.

This clone has more than one count but fewer than ten. V and J are TRBV14 and TRBJ2-7; weak D call: TRBD1 (6 bases). Per germline, CDR1 SGHDN and CDR2 FVKESK. This CDR3 has 14 amino acids. V was trimmed by 4 bases and J by 0 bases, leaving 10 bases between them. Written as DNA, the CDR3 is TGTGCCAGCAGCCTACGGACAGTCTCCTACGAGCAGTACTTC. Amino acid sequence: CASSLRTVSYEQYF.

This clone was observed a single time. V is TRBV5-4 and J is TRBJ2-7; D is uncertain. The ends were cut back, 0 bases at V and 7 bases at J, with 8 bases in the middle. The CDR3 covers 12 residues. Germline lookup yields CDR1 SGHNT and CDR2 YYREEE (reference sequence). CDR3 DNA: TGTGCCAGCAGCTTGGCCCTCCGGGAGCAGTACTTC. It is translated as CASSLALREQYF.

The chain joins TRBV19 to TRBJ1-1; TRBD1 might be the D (5 bases). The CDR3 length is 13 residues. Trimming cost V 8 bases and J 6 bases, with 16 bases left between them. The germline CDR1 and CDR2 sequences are LNHDA and SQIVND (reference sequence). The CDR3 sequence: CASEYGGGSEAFF. The CDR3, as DNA: TGTGCCAGTGAGTACGGGGGAGGGTCTGAAGCTTTCTTT. Full variable domain (missing parts from reference TRBV19 and TRBJ1-1): DGGITQSPKYLFRKEGQNVTLSCEQNLNHDAMYWYRQDPGQGLRLIYYSQIVNDFQKGDIAEGYSVSREKKESFPLTVTSAQKNPTAFYLCASEYGGGSEAFFGQGTRLTVV.

The gene calls are TRBV7-2 and TRBJ2-1, with D tentatively TRBD1 or TRBD2 (5 bases each). V lost 6 bases to trimming and J lost 4 bases, with 10 bases between them. The V gene's germline CDR1 is SGHTA and CDR2 FQGNSA. The CDR3 spans 13 residues. CDR3 in amino acids: CASRLWGYNEQFF. CDR3 DNA sequence: TGTGCCAGCAGGTTGTGGGGGTACAATGAGCAGTTCTTC.

This clone came up once. This rearrangement joins TRBV28 to TRBJ1-1, with D tentatively TRBD1 (6 bases). V was pared by 3 bases and J by 5 bases, with 22 bases between. Per germline, CDR1 MDHEN and CDR2 SYDVKM. This CDR3 region has 17 residues. The CDR3 region is CASSFRLSGRGGTEAFF. DNA of the CDR3: TGTGCCAGCAGTTTTAGGCTTTCTGGCAGGGGAGGAACTGAAGCTTTCTTT.

The chain employs TRBV19 and TRBJ1-1, with 7 bases fitting TRBD1. The V and J ends lost 5 bases and 4 bases, in that order; junction bases with no gene match: 7. Germline CDR1 is LNHDA and CDR2 is SQIVND (reference sequence). CDR3 size: 14 residues. The CDR3 region has the DNA TGTGCCAGTAGTTTGAGGGGGCAAGGCACTGAAGCTTTCTTT. Its translation: CASSLRGQGTEAFF.

This clone came up once. The chain recombines TRBV7-9 with TRBJ1-4; D remains unclear. The CDR3 is made up of 15 amino acids. From germline, CDR1 is SEHNR and CDR2 FQNEAQ (reference sequence). Trimming left V 5 bases short and J 5 bases short, with 15 bases between. The CDR3 nucleotides read TGTGCCAGCAGCGTGGGGAGGGCGCGGAATGAAAAACTGTTTTTT. It specifies CASSVGRARNEKLFF. Together with reference TRBV7-9 and TRBJ1-4, the CDR3 gives the full variable domain: DTGVSQNPRHKITKRGQNVTFRCDPISEHNRLYWYRQTLGQGPEFLTYFQNEAQLEKSRLLSDRFSAERPKGSFSTLEIQRTEQGDSAMYLCASSVGRARNEKLFFGSGTQLSVL.

The genes are TRBV4-1 and TRBJ1-6; D is ambiguous. The V end lost 2 bases, the J end lost 8 bases, and 16 bases lay between the germline ends. Germline assignment: CDR1 MGHRA and CDR2 YSYEKL. This CDR3 region has 16 residues. This CDR3 reads CASSQPTERRDSPLHF. As DNA, the CDR3 is TGCGCCAGCAGCCAACCAACGGAGCGGCGTGATTCACCCCTCCACTTT.

V is TRBV5-1 and J is TRBJ2-1, with 14 bases that match TRBD2. Germline CDR1 and CDR2: SGHRS and YFSETQ. The CDR3 is 21 amino acids. The V segment lost 1 base and the J segment 1 base; nucleotides outside the gene matches: 13. The CDR3 protein is CASSLIPSTSGRARSYNEQFF. As DNA, the CDR3 is TGCGCCAGCAGCTTGATCCCTTCGACTAGCGGGAGGGCCAGGTCCTACAATGAGCAGTTCTTC.

The chain uses TRBV5-1 and TRBJ1-2, with D tentatively TRBD1 (5 bases). Trimming cost V 3 bases and J 1 base, with 13 bases left between them. Germline CDR1 and CDR2: SGHRS and YFSETQ. This CDR3 is 15 amino acids long. The CDR3 DNA reads TGCGCCAGCAGCTCGGGGGACTTTTTTAACTATGGCTACACCTTC. Amino acid sequence: CASSSGDFFNYGYTF.

The chain uses TRBV14 and TRBJ1-6; D unclear. The germline V gene encodes CDR1 SGHDN and CDR2 FVKESK. The CDR3 is made up of 14 amino acids. The V end was cut by 5 bases, the J end by 10 bases, with 15 bases between. Here the CDR3 DNA reads TGTGCCAGCAGCTACCCTTATCGGAACTCACCCCTCCACTTT. It specifies CASSYPYRNSPLHF.